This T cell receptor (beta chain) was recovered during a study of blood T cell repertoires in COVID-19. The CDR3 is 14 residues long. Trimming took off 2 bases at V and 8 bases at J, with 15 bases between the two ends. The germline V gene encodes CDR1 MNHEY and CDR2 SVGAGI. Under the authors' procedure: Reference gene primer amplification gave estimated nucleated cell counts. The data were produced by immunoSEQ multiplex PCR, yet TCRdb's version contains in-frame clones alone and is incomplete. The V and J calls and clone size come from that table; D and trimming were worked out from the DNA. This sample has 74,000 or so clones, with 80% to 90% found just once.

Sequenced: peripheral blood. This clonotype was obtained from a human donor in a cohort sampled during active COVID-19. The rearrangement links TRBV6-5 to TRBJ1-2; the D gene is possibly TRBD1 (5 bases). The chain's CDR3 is CASSYLEPGRGYTF. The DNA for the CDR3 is TGTGCCAGCAGTTACCTCGAACCAGGGCGAGGCTACACCTTC.